This TCR beta chain was found in a study of blood T cell repertoires in COVID-19. Study context: Sites across the United States, Italy and Spain contributed samples from acute and convalescent COVID-19. The analysed material was cDNA or gDNA that came from T cells, B-cell-depleted T cells, or PBMCs.

Per the germline V gene, CDR1 is LGHNA and CDR2 is YSLEER. The CDR3 contains 15 residues. Trimming at V came to 3 bases and at J to 3 bases, leaving 8 bases not matched to a gene. In the study's own analysis: For nucleated cells, counts were estimated from reference gene primer amplification. Produced via immunoSEQ multiplex PCR; TCRdb's table is partial and in-frame only. That table furnishes V, J and clone size, whereas the DNA furnished D and trimming. The table lists some 250,000 clones, roughly 90% of them singletons. The TCR originated in a human donor in a cohort sampled during active COVID-19. Sample: peripheral blood. The V call is TRBV4-3, the J call TRBJ2-7; 7 bases line up with TRBD1. CDR3 nucleotides: TGCGCCAGCAGCCATGATTCCGGGACAGTCTACGAGCAGTACTTC. Protein: CASSHDSGTVYEQYF.